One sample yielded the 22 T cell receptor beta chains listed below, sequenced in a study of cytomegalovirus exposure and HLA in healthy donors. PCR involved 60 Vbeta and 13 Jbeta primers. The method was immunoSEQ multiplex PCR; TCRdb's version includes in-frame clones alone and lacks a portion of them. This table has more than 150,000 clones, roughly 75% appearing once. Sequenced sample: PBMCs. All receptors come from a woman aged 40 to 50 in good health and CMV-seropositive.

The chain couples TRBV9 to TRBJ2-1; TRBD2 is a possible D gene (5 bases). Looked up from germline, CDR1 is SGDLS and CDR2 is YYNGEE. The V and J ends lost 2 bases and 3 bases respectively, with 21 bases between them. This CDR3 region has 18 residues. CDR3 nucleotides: TGTGCCAGCAGCGTTAGTCTGGCTAGCCGTAAAAACTACAATGAGCAGTTCTTC. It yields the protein CASSVSLASRKNYNEQFF.

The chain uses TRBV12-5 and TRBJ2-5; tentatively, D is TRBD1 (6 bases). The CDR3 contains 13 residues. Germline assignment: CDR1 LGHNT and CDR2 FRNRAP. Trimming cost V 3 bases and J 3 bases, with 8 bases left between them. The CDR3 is CASGFSGEETQYF. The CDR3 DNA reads TGTGCTAGTGGTTTTTCAGGGGAAGAGACCCAGTACTTC.

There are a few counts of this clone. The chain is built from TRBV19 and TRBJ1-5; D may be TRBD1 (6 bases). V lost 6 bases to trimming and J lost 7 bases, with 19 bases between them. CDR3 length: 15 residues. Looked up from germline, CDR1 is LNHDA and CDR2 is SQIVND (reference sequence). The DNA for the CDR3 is TGTGCCAGTAGATCAGGGGCTACCGCCAGCCAGCCCCAGCATTTT. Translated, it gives CASRSGATASQPQHF. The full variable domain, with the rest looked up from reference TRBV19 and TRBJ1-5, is DGGITQSPKYLFRKEGQNVTLSCEQNLNHDAMYWYRQDPGQGLRLIYYSQIVNDFQKGDIAEGYSVSREKKESFPLTVTSAQKNPTAFYLCASRSGATASQPQHFGDGTRLSIL.

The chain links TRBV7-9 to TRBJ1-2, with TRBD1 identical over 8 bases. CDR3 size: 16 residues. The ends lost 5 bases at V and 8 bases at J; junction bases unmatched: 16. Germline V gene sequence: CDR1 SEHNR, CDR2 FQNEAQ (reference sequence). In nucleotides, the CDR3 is TGTGCCAGCAGCCTTTCGGACAGGGTGTATCTAGACGGCTACACCTTC. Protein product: CASSLSDRVYLDGYTF.

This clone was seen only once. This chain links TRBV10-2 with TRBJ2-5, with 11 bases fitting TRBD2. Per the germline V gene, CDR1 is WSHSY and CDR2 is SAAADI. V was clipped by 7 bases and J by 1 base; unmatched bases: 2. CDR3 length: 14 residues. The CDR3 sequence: CASIGTSGQETQYF. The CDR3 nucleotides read TGCGCCAGCATAGGGACTAGCGGCCAAGAGACCCAGTACTTC.

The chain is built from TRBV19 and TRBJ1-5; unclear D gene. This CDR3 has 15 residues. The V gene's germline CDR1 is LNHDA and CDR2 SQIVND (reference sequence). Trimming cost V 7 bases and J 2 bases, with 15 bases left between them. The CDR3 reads CASTKIHQGNQPQHF. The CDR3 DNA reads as TGTGCCAGTACCAAAATACACCAGGGCAATCAGCCCCAGCATTTT.

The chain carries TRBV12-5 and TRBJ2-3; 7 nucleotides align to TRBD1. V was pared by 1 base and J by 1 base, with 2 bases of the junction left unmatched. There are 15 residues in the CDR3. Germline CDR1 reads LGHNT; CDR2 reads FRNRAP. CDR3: CASGLETGRTDTQYF. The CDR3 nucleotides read TGTGCTAGTGGTTTGGAGACAGGGCGCACAGATACGCAGTATTTT.

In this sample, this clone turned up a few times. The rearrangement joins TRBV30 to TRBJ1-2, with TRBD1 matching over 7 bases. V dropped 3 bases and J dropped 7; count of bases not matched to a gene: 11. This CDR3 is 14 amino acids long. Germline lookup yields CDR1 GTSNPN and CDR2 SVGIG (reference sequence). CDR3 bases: TGTGCCTGGAGCCGAAAGACAGGGTCGTTTGGCTACACCTTC. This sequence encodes CAWSRKTGSFGYTF. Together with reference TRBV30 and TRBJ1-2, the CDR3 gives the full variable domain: SQTIHQWPATLVQPVGSPLSLECTVEGTSNPNLYWYRQAAGRGLQLLFYSVGIGQISSEVPQNLSASRPQDRQFILSSKKLLLSDSGFYLCAWSRKTGSFGYTFGSGTRLTVV.

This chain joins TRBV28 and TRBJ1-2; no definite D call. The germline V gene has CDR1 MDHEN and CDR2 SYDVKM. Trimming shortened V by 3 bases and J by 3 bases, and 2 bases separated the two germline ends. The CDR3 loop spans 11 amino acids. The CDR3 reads CASSFDYGYTF. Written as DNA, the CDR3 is TGTGCCAGCAGTTTCGACTATGGCTACACCTTC.

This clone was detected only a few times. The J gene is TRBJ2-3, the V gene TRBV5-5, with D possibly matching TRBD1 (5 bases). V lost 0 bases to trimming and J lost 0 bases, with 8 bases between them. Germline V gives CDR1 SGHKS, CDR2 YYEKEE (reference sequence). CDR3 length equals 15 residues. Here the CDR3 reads CASSLDPGSTDTQYF. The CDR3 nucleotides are TGTGCCAGCAGCTTGGATCCAGGGAGCACAGATACGCAGTATTTT.

The CDR3 nucleotides are TGCGCCAGCAGCTTGGGGGGACAGGTCTCTGGAAACACCATATATTTT. It translates to CASSLGGQVSGNTIYF. V and J are TRBV5-1 and TRBJ1-3; 8 bases line up with TRBD1. The V segment lost 0 bases and the J segment 0 bases; nucleotides outside the gene matches: 2. From germline, CDR1 is SGHRS and CDR2 YFSETQ. The CDR3 consists of 16 residues. Full variable domain (outside the CDR3, taken from reference TRBV5-1 and TRBJ1-3): KAGVTQTPRYLIKTRGQQVTLSCSPISGHRSVSWYQQTPGQGLQFLFEYFSETQRNKGNFPGRFSGRQFSNSRSEMNVSTLELGDSALYLCASSLGGQVSGNTIYFGEGSWLTVV.

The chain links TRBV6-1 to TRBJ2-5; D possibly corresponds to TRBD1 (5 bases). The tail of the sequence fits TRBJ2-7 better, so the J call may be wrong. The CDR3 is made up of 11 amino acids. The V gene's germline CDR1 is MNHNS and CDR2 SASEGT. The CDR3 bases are TGTGCCAGCCCGACAGTCTACGAGCAGTACTTC. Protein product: CASPTVYEQYF.

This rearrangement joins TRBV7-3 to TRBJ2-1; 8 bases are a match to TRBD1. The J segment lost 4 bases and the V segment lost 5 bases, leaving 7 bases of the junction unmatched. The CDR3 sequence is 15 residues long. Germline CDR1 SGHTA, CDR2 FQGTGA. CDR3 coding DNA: TGTGCCAGCAGCCCACGGACAGGGCCGTACAATGAGCAGTTCTTC. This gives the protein CASSPRTGPYNEQFF.

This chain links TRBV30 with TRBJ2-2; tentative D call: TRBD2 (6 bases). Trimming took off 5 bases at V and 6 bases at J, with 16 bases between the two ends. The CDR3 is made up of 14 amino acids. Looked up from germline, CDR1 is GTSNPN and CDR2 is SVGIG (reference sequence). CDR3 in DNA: TGTGCCTGGGATGGGGGGTTTGGTGCCGGGGAGCTGTTTTTT. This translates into CAWDGGFGAGELFF.

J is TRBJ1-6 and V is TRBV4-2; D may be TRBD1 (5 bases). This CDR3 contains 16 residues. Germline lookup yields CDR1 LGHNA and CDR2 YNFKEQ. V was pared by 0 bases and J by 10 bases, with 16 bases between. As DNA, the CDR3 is TGTGCCAGCAGCCAAGATCTGGGGGGGGAGGGATCACCCCTCCACTTT. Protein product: CASSQDLGGEGSPLHF.

CDR3 DNA sequence: TGTGCCAGCGGCTCGACAGGGATTAGCAATCAGCCCCAGCATTTT. Protein: CASGSTGISNQPQHF. The chain joins TRBV2 to TRBJ1-5, with TRBD1 matching 7 bases. Looked up from germline, CDR1 is SNHLY and CDR2 is FYNNEI. The CDR3 is made up of 15 amino acids. Trimming cost V 8 bases and J 0 bases; bases outside gene matches: 7.

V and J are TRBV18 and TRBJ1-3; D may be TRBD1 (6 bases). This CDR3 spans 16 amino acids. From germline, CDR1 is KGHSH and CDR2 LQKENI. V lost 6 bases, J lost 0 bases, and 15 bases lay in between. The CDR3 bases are TGTGCCAGCTCCCTAACGGACAGCACCTCTGGAAACACCATATATTTT. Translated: CASSLTDSTSGNTIYF.

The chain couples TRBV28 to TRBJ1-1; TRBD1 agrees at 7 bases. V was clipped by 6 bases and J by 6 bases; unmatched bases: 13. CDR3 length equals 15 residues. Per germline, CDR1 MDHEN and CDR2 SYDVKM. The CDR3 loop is CASRAGGRSNAEAFF. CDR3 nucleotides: TGTGCCAGCAGAGCAGGGGGGAGGAGTAATGCTGAAGCTTTCTTT.

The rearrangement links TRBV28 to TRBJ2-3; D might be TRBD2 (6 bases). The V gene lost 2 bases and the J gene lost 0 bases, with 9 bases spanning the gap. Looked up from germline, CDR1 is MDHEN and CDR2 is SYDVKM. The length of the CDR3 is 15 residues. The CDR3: CASSLAGRSTDTQYF. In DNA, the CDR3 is TGTGCCAGCAGTTTAGCGGGGCGTAGCACAGATACGCAGTATTTT.

CDR3: CASRTGQGGGYTF. CDR3 DNA sequence: TGTGCCAGCAGAACGGGACAGGGGGGTGGCTACACCTTC. The chain employs TRBV6-5 and TRBJ1-2, with 11 positions matching TRBD1. With V trimmed by 6 bases and J by 7 bases, 4 bases remained unmatched. The CDR3 runs to 13 residues. Germline CDR1 MNHEY, CDR2 SVGAGI.

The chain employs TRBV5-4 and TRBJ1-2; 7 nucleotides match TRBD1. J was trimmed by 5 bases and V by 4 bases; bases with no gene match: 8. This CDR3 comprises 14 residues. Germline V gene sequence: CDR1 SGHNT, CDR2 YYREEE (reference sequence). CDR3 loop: CASSGSGTDYGYTF. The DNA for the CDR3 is TGTGCCAGCAGCGGATCCGGGACAGATTATGGCTACACCTTC. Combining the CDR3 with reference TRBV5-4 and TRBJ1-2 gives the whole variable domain ETGVTQSPTHLIKTRGQQVTLRCSSQSGHNTVSWYQQALGQGPQFIFQYYREEENGRGNFPPRFSGLQFPNYSSELNVNALELDDSALYLCASSGSGTDYGYTFGSGTRLTVV.

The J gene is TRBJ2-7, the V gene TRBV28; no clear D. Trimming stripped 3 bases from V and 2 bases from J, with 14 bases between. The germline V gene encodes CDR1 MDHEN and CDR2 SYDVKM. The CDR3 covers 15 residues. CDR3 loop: CASSFEHLGTYEQYF. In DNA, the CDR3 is TGTGCCAGCAGTTTCGAACATCTTGGCACCTACGAGCAGTACTTC.